Presented here are 13 T cell receptor beta chains from one specimen sequenced in a study of shared clonotypes between healthy human individuals. This table comes from immunoSEQ multiplex PCR, and its TCRdb copy is limited to in-frame clones, with some not included. Of under 150,000 clones listed, about 63% are singletons. Sequencing was performed on memory CD8+ T cells sorted from blood. The subset: CD45RO+ cells pooled with CCR7-negative TemRA cells. These receptors all come from a woman aged 25 to 39 in good health.

This sequence joins TRBV10-3 and TRBJ2-7; D ambiguous. CDR3 length: 15 amino acids. The germline gives CDR1 ENHRY, CDR2 SYGVKD. With 10 bases removed from V and 2 bases from J, the gap between germline ends came to 21 bases. CDR3 in amino acids: CATAGRQDKTYEQYF. The CDR3 DNA reads TGTGCCACCGCCGGGCGCCAGGATAAAACCTACGAGCAGTACTTC.

The chain uses TRBV2 and TRBJ2-7; TRBD1 is a possible D gene (5 bases). With 6 bases removed from V and 2 bases from J, the gap between germline ends came to 14 bases. The CDR3 sequence is 14 residues long. CDR1 is SNHLY, CDR2 FYNNEI, per germline. The CDR3 protein is CASSLDNLPYEQYF. CDR3 DNA: TGTGCCAGCAGCTTGGACAATCTGCCCTACGAGCAGTACTTC.

The chain links TRBV28 to TRBJ2-1, with a tentative D call TRBD2 (5 bases). Germline-derived CDR1 and CDR2 are MDHEN and SYDVKM. Trimming removed 8 bases from V and 3 bases from J, with 5 bases in between. The CDR3 has 11 residues. CDR3: CASGGYNEQFF. The CDR3 nucleotides read TGTGCCAGCGGAGGCTACAATGAGCAGTTCTTC.

The J gene is TRBJ1-5, the V gene TRBV7-8, with no clear D. V lost 1 base, J lost 6 bases, and 13 bases lay in between. The CDR3 has 15 residues. Germline CDR1 is SGHVS and CDR2 is FQNEAQ. For the CDR3, the DNA is TGTGCCAGCAGCTTAGGGAGCTGGCCCAGTCAGCCCCAGCATTTT. Its protein product is CASSLGSWPSQPQHF.

V gene TRBV19 combines with J gene TRBJ2-1; 10 positions match TRBD2. V was clipped by 5 bases and J by 2 bases; unmatched bases: 3. The germline gives CDR1 LNHDA, CDR2 SQIVND (reference sequence). This CDR3 region has 15 residues. CDR3 sequence: CASSSLAGAYNEQFF. For the CDR3, the DNA is TGTGCCAGTAGTTCGCTAGCGGGGGCCTACAATGAGCAGTTCTTC.

The chain couples TRBV28 to TRBJ1-4, with TRBD1 matching 9 bases. This CDR3 comprises 18 residues. Germline CDR1 is MDHEN and CDR2 is SYDVKM. The V gene end was trimmed by 5 bases and the J gene end by 8 bases; junction bases not matched to a gene: 18. The CDR3, as DNA: TGTGCCAGCAGTATTTACTCCGGGACAGGGTTAATTAGGGAAAAACTGTTTTTT. It yields the protein CASSIYSGTGLIREKLFF.

The CDR3 nucleotides are TGTGCCAGCAGTAAAAGGGACAAAGAGCAGTACTTC. Protein: CASSKRDKEQYF. The chain has TRBV28 and TRBJ2-7, with D possibly being TRBD1 (6 bases). This CDR3 has 12 residues. Germline V gives CDR1 MDHEN, CDR2 SYDVKM. The germline V and J ends were trimmed by 5 bases and 7 bases, with 12 bases remaining between them.

The rearrangement joins TRBV19 to TRBJ2-7, with D maybe TRBD1 (5 bases). Trimming cost V 6 bases and J 1 base, with 13 bases left between them. CDR1 LNHDA and CDR2 SQIVND come from the germline V gene (reference sequence). This CDR3 spans 14 amino acids. The CDR3 protein is CASRAGLTSYEQYF. For the CDR3, the DNA is TGTGCCAGTAGGGCAGGGTTAACTTCCTACGAGCAGTACTTC.

On this clone itself: Within the sample, other DNA sequences also encode this same CDR3. The rearrangement joins TRBV5-4 to TRBJ1-1, with unresolved D. This CDR3 spans 14 amino acids. Germline CDR1 SGHNT, CDR2 YYREEE (reference sequence). The ends were cut back, 3 bases at V and 0 bases at J, with 9 bases in the middle. The CDR3 region has the DNA TGTGCCAGCAGCTCGTCGGGCCTGAACACTGAAGCTTTCTTT. As protein: CASSSSGLNTEAFF.

This clone was seen a few times. This chain uses TRBV28 with TRBJ1-2; D unresolved. Germline lookup yields CDR1 MDHEN and CDR2 SYDVKM. This CDR3 has 15 residues. V was shortened by 3 bases and J by 5 bases, with 16 bases between the two germline ends. The CDR3 coding sequence is TGTGCCAGCAGTTTTTGGTGGGCGGCGGGGTATGGCTACACCTTC. Amino acids: CASSFWWAAGYGYTF.

This chain links TRBV6-4 with TRBJ1-5, with TRBD1 matching 8 bases. This CDR3 region has 20 residues. Per the germline V gene, CDR1 is MRHNA and CDR2 is SNTAGT. Trimming cost V 4 bases and J 0 bases; bases outside gene matches: 17. CDR3 protein: CASSGGRTGPEWGSNQPQHF. DNA for the CDR3: TGTGCCAGCAGTGGGGGGAGGACAGGGCCCGAGTGGGGTAGCAATCAGCCCCAGCATTTT.

The CDR3 bases are TGCGCCAGCAGTGATTGGGGGCAAACTGAAGCTTTCTTT. It specifies CASSDWGQTEAFF. The V and J genes are TRBV10-1 and TRBJ1-1; TRBD1 might be the D (6 bases). CDR3 size: 13 residues. The V end was cut by 3 bases, the J end by 5 bases, with 10 bases between. CDR1 and CDR2 (germline): WNHNN, SYGVQD (reference sequence).

V is TRBV28 and J is TRBJ2-1, with D unclear. Trimming took off 2 bases at V and 6 bases at J, with 11 bases between the two ends. Germline V gene lookup returns CDR1 MDHEN and CDR2 SYDVKM. CDR3 length equals 14 residues. The CDR3 bases are TGTGCCAGCAGTTTACTAGATAATGCCAATGAGCAGTTCTTC. It translates to CASSLLDNANEQFF.